This T cell receptor beta chain appears in the sequencing data of a study of blood T cell repertoires in COVID-19. The wider study: Nucleic acid was either cDNA or gDNA, and it came from T cells, B-cell-depleted T cells, or PBMCs.

Produced via immunoSEQ multiplex PCR; TCRdb's table is partial and in-frame only. Of 150,000 to 250,000 clones in the sample, about 86% were seen once. The CDR3 runs to 13 residues. V lost 0 bases, J lost 6 bases, and 8 bases lay in between. Germline CDR1 WSHSY, CDR2 SAAADI. The gene calls are TRBV10-2 and TRBJ1-2, with D possibly being TRBD1 (6 bases). The source material was PBMCs or T cells enriched from blood (not recorded which). The sequence derives from a man in his forties who had recovered from COVID-19. CDR3 coding DNA: TGCGCCAGCAGTGAGTCAGGGGGAGATGGCTACACCTTC. It codes for CASSESGGDGYTF.